Below are 3 T cell receptor beta chains sequenced from a single sample in a study of T cells in Graves' hyperthyroidism and ophthalmopathy. The source material, RNA transcripts, was used to amplify TCR beta CDR3 regions. HTBI primers were used for first-round RT-PCR of the TCR CDR3. Using its own MiXCR run on the multiplex PCR reads, TCRdb lists one record per CDR3 protein. The sample lists 550,000 to 800,000 distinct CDR3 sequences, 15% to 20% occurring once. The sequenced material came from blood. All receptors come from a man in his fifties or sixties with Graves' hyperthyroidism.

This clonotype was counted only a few times. J is TRBJ2-7 and V is TRBV3-1; 8 bases are shared with TRBD1. This CDR3 region has 17 residues. The J segment lost 4 bases and the V segment lost 0 bases, leaving 11 bases of the junction unmatched. CDR1 is LGHDT, CDR2 YNNKEL, per germline (reference sequence). The CDR3 DNA is TGTGCCAGCAGCCAAGATAAGTGGCCGAACAGGGGGTACGAGCAGTACTTC. It is translated as CASSQDKWPNRGYEQYF.

In this sample, this clonotype turned up many times. J is TRBJ2-7 and V is TRBV7-2, with D possibly matching TRBD2 (6 bases). Trimming stripped 4 bases from V and 12 bases from J, with 19 bases between. The CDR3 length is 13 residues. Germline CDR1 SGHTA, CDR2 FQGNSA. CDR3 bases: TGTGCCAGCAGCTCCCAAAAGGGACTCCGGCCGTACTTC. Translated: CASSSQKGLRPYF. The complete variable domain, with remaining parts taken from reference TRBV7-2 and TRBJ2-7, reads GAGVSQSPSNKVTEKGKDVELRCDPISGHTALYWYRQSLGQGLEFLIYFQGNSAPDKSGLPSDRFSAERTGGSVSTLTIQRTQQEDSAVYLCASSSQKGLRPYFGPGTRLTVT.

The chain combines TRBV5-1 with TRBJ2-2, with a weak D call TRBD2 (6 bases). Germline lookup yields CDR1 SGHRS and CDR2 YFSETQ. The V and J ends lost 4 bases and 5 bases respectively, with 12 bases between them. The CDR3 covers 14 residues. For the CDR3, the DNA is TGCGCCAGCAGCCTCCTGGGGAGGACCGGGGAGCTGTTTTTT. Amino acid sequence: CASSLLGRTGELFF. Full variable domain (missing parts from reference TRBV5-1 and TRBJ2-2): KAGVTQTPRYLIKTRGQQVTLSCSPISGHRSVSWYQQTPGQGLQFLFEYFSETQRNKGNFPGRFSGRQFSNSRSEMNVSTLELGDSALYLCASSLLGRTGELFFGEGSRLTVL.